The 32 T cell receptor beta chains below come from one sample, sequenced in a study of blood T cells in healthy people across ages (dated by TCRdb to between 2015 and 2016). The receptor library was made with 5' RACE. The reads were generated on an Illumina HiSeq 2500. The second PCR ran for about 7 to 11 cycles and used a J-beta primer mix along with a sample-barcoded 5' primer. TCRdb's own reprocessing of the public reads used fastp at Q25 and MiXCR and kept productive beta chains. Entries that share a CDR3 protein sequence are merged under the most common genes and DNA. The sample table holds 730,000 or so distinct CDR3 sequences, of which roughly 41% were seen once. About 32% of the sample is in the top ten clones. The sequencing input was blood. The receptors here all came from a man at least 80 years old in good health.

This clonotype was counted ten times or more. In nucleotides, the CDR3 is TGTGCCAGCAGTTTGTCGTTAGCTGCTAGCTCCTACGAGCAGTACTTC. Protein sequence: CASSLSLAASSYEQYF. The rearrangement joins TRBV12-3 or TRBV12-4 to TRBJ2-7; D remains unclear. Deletions cut 3 bases from V and 0 bases from J, with 15 bases between. This CDR3 region has 16 residues.

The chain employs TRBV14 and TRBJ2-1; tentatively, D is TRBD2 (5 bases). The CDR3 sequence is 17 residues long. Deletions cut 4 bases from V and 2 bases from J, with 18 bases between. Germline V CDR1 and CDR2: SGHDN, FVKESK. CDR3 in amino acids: CASSLGPTRVPYNEQFF. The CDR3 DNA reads TGTGCCAGCAGCCTCGGTCCAACGAGGGTCCCCTACAATGAGCAGTTCTTC.

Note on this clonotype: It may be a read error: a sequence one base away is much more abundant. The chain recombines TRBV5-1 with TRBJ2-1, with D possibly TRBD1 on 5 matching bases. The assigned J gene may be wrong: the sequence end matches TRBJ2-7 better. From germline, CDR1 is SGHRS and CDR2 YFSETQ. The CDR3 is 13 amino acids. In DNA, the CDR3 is TGCGCCAGCGGCTTCATTAGGGGCTACGAGCAGTACTTC. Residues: CASGFIRGYEQYF.

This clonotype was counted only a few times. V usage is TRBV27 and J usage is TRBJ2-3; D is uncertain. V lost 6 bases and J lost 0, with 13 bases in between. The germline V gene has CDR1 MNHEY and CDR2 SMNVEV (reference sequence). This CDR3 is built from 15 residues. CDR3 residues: CASRGPAFSTDTQYF. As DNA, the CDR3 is TGTGCCAGCAGAGGACCAGCGTTTAGCACAGATACGCAGTATTTT.

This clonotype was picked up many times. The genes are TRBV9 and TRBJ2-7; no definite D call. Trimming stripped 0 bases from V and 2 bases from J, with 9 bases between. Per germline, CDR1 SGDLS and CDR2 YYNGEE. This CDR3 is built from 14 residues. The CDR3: CASSVGVGTYEQYF. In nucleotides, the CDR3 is TGTGCCAGCAGCGTAGGGGTGGGGACCTACGAGCAGTACTTC.

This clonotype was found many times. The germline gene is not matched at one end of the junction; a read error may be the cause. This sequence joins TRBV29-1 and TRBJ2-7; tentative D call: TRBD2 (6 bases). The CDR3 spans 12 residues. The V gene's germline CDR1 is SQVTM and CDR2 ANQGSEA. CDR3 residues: CSVGRDSSEQYF. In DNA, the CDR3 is TGCAGCGTCGGAAGGGACTCCTCCGAGCAGTACTTC.

CDR3 sequence reads: CASSWTGGSYNEQYF. In DNA form, the CDR3 reads TGTGCCAGCAGCTGGACAGGGGGCTCCTACAATGAGCAGTACTTC. V usage is TRBV9 and J usage is TRBJ2-1, with 11 bases matching TRBD1. The DNA matches TRBJ2-7 better at its end, which makes the J call doubtful. The CDR3 loop spans 15 amino acids. Germline V gene sequence: CDR1 SGDLS, CDR2 YYNGEE.

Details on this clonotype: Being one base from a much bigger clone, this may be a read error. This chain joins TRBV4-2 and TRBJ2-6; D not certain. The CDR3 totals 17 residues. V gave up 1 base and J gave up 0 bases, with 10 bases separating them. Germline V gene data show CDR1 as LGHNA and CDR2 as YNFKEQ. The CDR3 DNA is TGTGCCAGCAGCCAAGTACTGGTCGGCTCTGGGGCCAACGTCCTGACTTTC. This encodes CASSQVLVGSGANVLTF.

CDR3: CSAGQGAVDTQYF. The DNA for the CDR3 is TGCAGTGCAGGACAGGGCGCGGTAGATACGCAGTATTTT. The chain combines TRBV20-1 with TRBJ2-3; 8 nucleotides agree with TRBD1. J gave up 5 bases and V 6 bases, and 7 bases lay outside the gene matches. CDR1 DFQATT and CDR2 SNEGSKA come from the germline V gene (reference sequence). This CDR3 is 13 amino acids long.

The CDR3, as DNA: TGTGCCAGCAGCCCGGGACAGGGGCAAGAGACCCAGTACTTC. Protein: CASSPGQGQETQYF. The rearrangement links TRBV7-6 to TRBJ2-5; 10 bases fit TRBD1. This CDR3 has 14 amino acids. Germline lookup yields CDR1 SGHVS and CDR2 FNYEAQ. Unmatched junction bases numbered 2, after V lost 5 bases and J lost 2 bases.

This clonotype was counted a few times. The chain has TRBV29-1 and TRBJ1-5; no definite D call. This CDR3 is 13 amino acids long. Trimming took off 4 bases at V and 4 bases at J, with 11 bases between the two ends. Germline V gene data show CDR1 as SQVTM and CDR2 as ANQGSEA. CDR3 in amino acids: CSVGDKGNQPQHF. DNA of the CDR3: TGCAGCGTTGGCGATAAAGGAAATCAGCCCCAGCATTTT. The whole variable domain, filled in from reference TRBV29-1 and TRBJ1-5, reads SAVISQKPSRDICQRGTSLTIQCQVDSQVTMMFWYRQQPGQSLTLIATANQGSEATYESGFVIDKFPISRPNLTFSTLTVSNMSPEDSSIYLCSVGDKGNQPQHFGDGTRLSIL.

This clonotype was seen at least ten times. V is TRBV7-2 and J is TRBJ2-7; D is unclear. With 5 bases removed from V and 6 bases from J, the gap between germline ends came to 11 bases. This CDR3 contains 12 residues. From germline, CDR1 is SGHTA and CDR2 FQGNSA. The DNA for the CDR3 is TGTGCCAGCAGCCCCCTGGTTGTCGAGCAGTACTTC. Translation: CASSPLVVEQYF.

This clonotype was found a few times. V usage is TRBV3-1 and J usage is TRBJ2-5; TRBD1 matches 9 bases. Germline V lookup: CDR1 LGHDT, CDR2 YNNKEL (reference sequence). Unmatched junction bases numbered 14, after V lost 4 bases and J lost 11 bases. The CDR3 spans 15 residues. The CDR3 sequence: CASSPTGTGNDEQYF. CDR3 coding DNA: TGTGCCAGCAGCCCCACCGGGACAGGGAACGATGAGCAGTACTTC.

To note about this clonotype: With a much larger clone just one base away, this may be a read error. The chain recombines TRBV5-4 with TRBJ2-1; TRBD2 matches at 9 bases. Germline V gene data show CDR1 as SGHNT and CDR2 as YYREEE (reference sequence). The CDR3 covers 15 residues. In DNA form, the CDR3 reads TGTACCAGCAGCTTGGTAGCGGGGGATAACAATGAGCAGTTCTTC. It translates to CTSSLVAGDNNEQFF.

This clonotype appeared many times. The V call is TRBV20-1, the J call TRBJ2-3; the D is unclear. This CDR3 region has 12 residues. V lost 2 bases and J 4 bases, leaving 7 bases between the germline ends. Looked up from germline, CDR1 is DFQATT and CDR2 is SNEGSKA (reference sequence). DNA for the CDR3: TGCAGTGCTAGAAGGTCCCCAGATACGCAGTATTTT. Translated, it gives CSARRSPDTQYF.

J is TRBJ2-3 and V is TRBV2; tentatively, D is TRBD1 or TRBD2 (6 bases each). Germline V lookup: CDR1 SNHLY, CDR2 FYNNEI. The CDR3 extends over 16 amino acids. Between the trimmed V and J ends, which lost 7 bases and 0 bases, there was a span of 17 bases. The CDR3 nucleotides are TGTGCCAGCACTAAGGGGGGCGCAGTCAGCACAGATACGCAGTATTTT. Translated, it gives CASTKGGAVSTDTQYF.

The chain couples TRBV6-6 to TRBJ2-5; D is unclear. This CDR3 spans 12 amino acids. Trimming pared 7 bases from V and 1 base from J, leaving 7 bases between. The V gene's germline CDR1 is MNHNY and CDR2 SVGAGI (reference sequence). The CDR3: CASTWSQETQYF. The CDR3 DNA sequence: TGTGCCAGCACGTGGTCCCAAGAGACCCAGTACTTC.

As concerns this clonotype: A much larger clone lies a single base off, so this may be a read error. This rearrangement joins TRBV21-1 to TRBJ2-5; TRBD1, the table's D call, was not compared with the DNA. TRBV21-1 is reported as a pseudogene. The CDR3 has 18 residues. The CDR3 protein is CASSKRQRGRPVTYEQYF. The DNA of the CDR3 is TGTGCCAGCAGCAAACGCCAGCGGGGGCGCCCTGTTACGTATGAGCAGTACTTC.

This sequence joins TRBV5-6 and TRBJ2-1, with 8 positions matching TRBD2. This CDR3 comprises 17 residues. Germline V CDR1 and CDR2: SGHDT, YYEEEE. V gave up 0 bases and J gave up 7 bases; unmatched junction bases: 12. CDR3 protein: CASSLVRTGGAPNEQFF. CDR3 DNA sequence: TGTGCCAGCAGCTTGGTTCGGACCGGGGGGGCCCCAAATGAGCAGTTCTTC.

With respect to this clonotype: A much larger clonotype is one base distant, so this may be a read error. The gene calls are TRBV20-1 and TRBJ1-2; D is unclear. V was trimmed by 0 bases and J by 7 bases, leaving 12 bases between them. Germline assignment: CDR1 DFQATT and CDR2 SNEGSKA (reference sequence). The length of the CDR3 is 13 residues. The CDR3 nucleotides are TGCAGTGCTAGAGAGAAGGGTTACTGTGGCTACACCTTC. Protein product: CSAREKGYCGYTF.

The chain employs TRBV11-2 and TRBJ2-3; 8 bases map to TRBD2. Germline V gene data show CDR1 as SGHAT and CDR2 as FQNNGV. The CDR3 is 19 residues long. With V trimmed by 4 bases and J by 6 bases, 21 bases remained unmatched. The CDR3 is CASSSMTGFWGTRADTQYF. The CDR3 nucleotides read TGTGCCAGCAGCTCGATGACGGGGTTTTGGGGGACTAGGGCGGATACGCAGTATTTT.

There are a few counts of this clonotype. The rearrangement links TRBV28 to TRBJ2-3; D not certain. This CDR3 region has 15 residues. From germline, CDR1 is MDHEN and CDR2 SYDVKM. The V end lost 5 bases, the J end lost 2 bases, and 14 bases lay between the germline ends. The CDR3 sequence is CASSVTTTITDTQYF. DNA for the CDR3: TGTGCCAGCAGTGTAACCACCACGATCACAGATACGCAGTATTTT.

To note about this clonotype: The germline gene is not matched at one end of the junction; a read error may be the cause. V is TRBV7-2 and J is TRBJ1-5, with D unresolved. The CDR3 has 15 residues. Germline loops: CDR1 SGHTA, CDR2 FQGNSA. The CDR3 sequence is CASSLESKSNQPPHF. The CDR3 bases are TGCGCCAGCAGCTTAGAATCGAAAAGCAATCAGCCCCCGCATTTT.

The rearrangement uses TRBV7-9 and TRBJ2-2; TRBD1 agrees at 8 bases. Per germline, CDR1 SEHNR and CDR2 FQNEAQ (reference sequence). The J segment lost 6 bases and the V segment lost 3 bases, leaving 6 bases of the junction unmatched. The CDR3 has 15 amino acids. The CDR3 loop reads CASSFGTGLPGELFF. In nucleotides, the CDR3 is TGTGCCAGCAGCTTCGGGACAGGACTACCCGGGGAGCTGTTTTTT.

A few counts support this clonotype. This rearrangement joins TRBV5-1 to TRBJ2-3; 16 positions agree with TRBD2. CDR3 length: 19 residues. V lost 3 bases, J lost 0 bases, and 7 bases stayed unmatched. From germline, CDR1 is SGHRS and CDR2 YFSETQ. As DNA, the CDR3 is TGCGCCAGCAGCTCGGGACTAGCGGGGGGGGCTCCTAGCACAGATACGCAGTATTTT. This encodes CASSSGLAGGAPSTDTQYF.

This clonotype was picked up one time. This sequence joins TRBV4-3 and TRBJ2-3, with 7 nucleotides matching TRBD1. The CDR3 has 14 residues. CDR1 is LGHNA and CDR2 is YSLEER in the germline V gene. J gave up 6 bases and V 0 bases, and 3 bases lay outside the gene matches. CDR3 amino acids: CASSQERGHDTQYF. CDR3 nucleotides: TGCGCCAGCAGCCAAGAGAGGGGGCACGATACGCAGTATTTT.

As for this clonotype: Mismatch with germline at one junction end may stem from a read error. CDR3 in amino acids: CSVGGTANVYGQYF. The CDR3 DNA follows: TGCAGCGTTGGGGGGACCGCGAACGTCTACGGGCAGTACTTC. The rearrangement uses TRBV29-1 and TRBJ2-7; D may correspond to TRBD1 or TRBD2 (5 bases each). Germline V gene data show CDR1 as SQVTM and CDR2 as ANQGSEA. The CDR3 length is 14 residues.

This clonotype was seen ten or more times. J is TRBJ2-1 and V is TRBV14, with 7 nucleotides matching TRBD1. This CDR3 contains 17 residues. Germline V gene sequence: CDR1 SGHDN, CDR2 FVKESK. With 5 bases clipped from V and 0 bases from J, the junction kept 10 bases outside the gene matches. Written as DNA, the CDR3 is TGTGCCAGCAGCAAACAGACAGGGTGGAGCTCCTACAATGAGCAGTTCTTC. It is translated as CASSKQTGWSSYNEQFF.

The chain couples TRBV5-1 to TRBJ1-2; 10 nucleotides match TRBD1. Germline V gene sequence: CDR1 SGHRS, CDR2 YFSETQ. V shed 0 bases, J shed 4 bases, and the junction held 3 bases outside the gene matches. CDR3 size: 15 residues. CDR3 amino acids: CASSLGDRGPYGYTF. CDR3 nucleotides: TGCGCCAGCAGCTTGGGCGACAGGGGGCCCTATGGCTACACCTTC.

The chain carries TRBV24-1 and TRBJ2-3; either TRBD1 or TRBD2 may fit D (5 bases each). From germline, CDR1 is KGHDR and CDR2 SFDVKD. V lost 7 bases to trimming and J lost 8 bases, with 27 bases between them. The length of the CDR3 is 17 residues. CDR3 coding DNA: TGTGCCACCAGCTGGGGCCAGGACCTCCCGACCCGGGGTACGCAGTATTTT. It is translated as CATSWGQDLPTRGTQYF.

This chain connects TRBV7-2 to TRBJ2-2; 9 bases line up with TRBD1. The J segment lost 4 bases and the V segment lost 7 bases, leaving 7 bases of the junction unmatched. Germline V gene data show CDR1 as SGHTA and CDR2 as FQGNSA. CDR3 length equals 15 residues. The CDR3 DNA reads TGTGCCAGCACCTCTAACAGGGGGCCCACCGGGGAGCTGTTTTTT. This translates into CASTSNRGPTGELFF.

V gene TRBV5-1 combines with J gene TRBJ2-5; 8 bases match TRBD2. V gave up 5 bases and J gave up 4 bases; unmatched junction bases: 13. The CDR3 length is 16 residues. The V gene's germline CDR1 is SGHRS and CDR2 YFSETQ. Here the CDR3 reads CASRVTYSGAGETQYF. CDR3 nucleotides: TGCGCCAGCAGAGTCACCTATAGCGGGGCGGGAGAGACCCAGTACTTC.